These 16 T cell receptor beta chains originate from one sample sequenced in a study of CD8 T cells in ankylosing spondylitis. One entry per CDR3 protein, called by TCRdb with MiXCR from the 5' RACE reads. The data hold 200,000 to 250,000 distinct CDR3 sequences, with approximately 24% observed a single time. The sample taken for sequencing was blood, either unsorted or a sorted T cell fraction (not recorded which). The receptors shown here come from a male donor with ankylosing spondylitis or in good health (not recorded which).

The rearrangement uses TRBV9 and TRBJ2-3; no firm D call. The CDR3 length is 15 residues. CDR1 and CDR2 (germline): SGDLS, YYNGEE. The V and J ends lost 1 base and 0 bases respectively, with 9 bases between them. The CDR3 nucleotides are TGTGCCAGCAGCGTAACATCCGCTAGCACAGATACGCAGTATTTT. Encoded protein: CASSVTSASTDTQYF.

V is TRBV20-1 and J is TRBJ2-7, with 8 nucleotides matching TRBD1. After removal of 6 bases from V and 6 bases from J, the junction contained 4 bases not matched to a gene. The length of the CDR3 is 11 residues. Germline lookup yields CDR1 DFQATT and CDR2 SNEGSKA (reference sequence). CDR3 region: CSAYDRGEQYF. CDR3 coding DNA: TGCAGTGCCTACGACAGGGGCGAGCAGTACTTC.

This clonotype has just a few counts. The rearrangement links TRBV6-5 to TRBJ2-7; 7 nucleotides agree with TRBD2. Trimming removed 0 bases from V and 2 bases from J; junction bases left unmatched: 4. The CDR3 runs to 15 residues. Germline CDR1 reads MNHEY; CDR2 reads SVGAGI. The CDR3, as DNA: TGTGCCAGCAGTTACTCGAGGGGAGGGGCCTACGAGCAGTACTTC. It is translated as CASSYSRGGAYEQYF.

The genes are TRBV5-1 and TRBJ2-5; perhaps TRBD2 as D (5 bases). The CDR3 is made up of 17 amino acids. V shed 1 base and J shed 2 bases, with 18 bases lying between them. Germline V lookup: CDR1 SGHRS, CDR2 YFSETQ. The DNA of the CDR3 is TGCGCCAGCAGCTTGACCCAAACTTCGACGGGACAAGAGACCCAGTACTTC. Amino acids: CASSLTQTSTGQETQYF.

This clonotype was counted ten times or more. This rearrangement joins TRBV5-1 to TRBJ2-3; 8 bases align to TRBD1. The trim removed 4 bases at V and 5 bases at J, leaving 12 bases unmatched. The CDR3 has 16 residues. The germline V gene encodes CDR1 SGHRS and CDR2 YFSETQ. For the CDR3, the DNA is TGCGCCAGCAGCCGGACCGGGCCCGGACAGGGAGATACGCAGTATTTT. The encoded protein is CASSRTGPGQGDTQYF.

Many counts were recorded for this clonotype. V is TRBV11-2 and J is TRBJ1-1; D unclear. The CDR3 is 13 amino acids. V was shortened by 1 base and J by 0 bases, with 3 bases between the two germline ends. Germline V lookup: CDR1 SGHAT, CDR2 FQNNGV. CDR3 sequence: CASSLALNTEAFF. The CDR3 nucleotides read TGTGCCAGCAGCTTAGCTTTGAACACTGAAGCTTTCTTT.

In its sample, this clonotype was seen a few times. The CDR3 region has the DNA TGTGCCAGCAGTTACTTGGGGGATGGCTACACCTTC. It codes for CASSYLGDGYTF. This rearrangement joins TRBV6-5 to TRBJ1-2; TRBD1 might be the D (5 bases). The CDR3 runs to 12 residues. V dropped 1 base and J dropped 6 bases, with 6 bases sitting between them. Per germline, CDR1 MNHEY and CDR2 SVGAGI.

This clonotype appeared many times. The rearrangement uses TRBV20-1 and TRBJ2-1, with D possibly being TRBD2 (6 bases). The CDR3 spans 15 residues. V was clipped by 6 bases and J by 3 bases, with 18 bases between them. Germline V gene data show CDR1 as DFQATT and CDR2 as SNEGSKA (reference sequence). The CDR3 is CSALSGVDNYNEQFF. The CDR3 DNA reads TGCAGTGCACTTTCGGGGGTCGATAACTACAATGAGCAGTTCTTC.

This clonotype was observed many times. The rearrangement links TRBV9 to TRBJ1-2; D gene uncertain. With 0 bases removed from V and 4 bases from J, the gap between germline ends came to 10 bases. CDR1 and CDR2 (germline): SGDLS, YYNGEE. CDR3 length: 14 amino acids. CDR3 in DNA: TGTGCCAGCAGCGTAGAATTTACACCCTATGGCTACACCTTC. This encodes CASSVEFTPYGYTF.

As DNA, the CDR3 is TGCGCCAGCAGCCAAGAGCCCAGCGGGAGGGGATATGAGCAGTTCTTC. Its translation: CASSQEPSGRGYEQFF. The rearrangement joins TRBV4-3 to TRBJ2-1, with TRBD2 matching 10 bases. Trimming cost V 0 bases and J 8 bases; bases outside gene matches: 7. Germline-derived CDR1 and CDR2 are LGHNA and YSLEER. This CDR3 contains 16 residues.

This chain links TRBV27 with TRBJ2-3; no firm D call. The CDR3 is 15 residues long. V lost 6 bases, J lost 0 bases, and 13 bases lay in between. CDR1 and CDR2 (germline): MNHEY, SMNVEV (reference sequence). Here the CDR3 reads CASSPRRASTDTQYF. The CDR3 DNA is TGTGCCAGCAGCCCCCGACGGGCTAGCACAGATACGCAGTATTTT.

In its sample, this clonotype was seen many times. The V and J genes are TRBV24-1 and TRBJ2-3; no reliable D call. V shed 5 bases and J shed 6 bases, with 11 bases lying between them. The CDR3 is made up of 13 amino acids. CDR1 is KGHDR and CDR2 is SFDVKD in the germline V gene. In nucleotides, the CDR3 is TGTGCCACCAGTGCGCCGAACGTTGATACGCAGTATTTT. It encodes CATSAPNVDTQYF.

V and J are TRBV20-1 and TRBJ2-1; D assignment may be TRBD1 or TRBD2 (5 bases each). This CDR3 region has 11 residues. Germline V lookup: CDR1 DFQATT, CDR2 SNEGSKA (reference sequence). Between the trimmed V and J ends, which lost 6 bases and 9 bases, there was a span of 12 bases. The CDR3 nucleotides read TGCAGTGCCCCCCTGGGGGTTGAGCAGTTCTTC. This encodes CSAPLGVEQFF.

The V call is TRBV10-3, the J call TRBJ2-7; the match to TRBD2 covers 13 bases. The CDR3 totals 16 residues. With 6 bases clipped from V and 0 bases from J, the junction kept 5 bases outside the gene matches. From germline, CDR1 is ENHRY and CDR2 SYGVKD. This chain's CDR3 is CAISDGLAGVSYEQYF. The CDR3 bases are TGTGCCATCAGCGACGGACTAGCGGGAGTCTCCTACGAGCAGTACTTC.

This clonotype has a count of ten or more. The V call is TRBV20-1, the J call TRBJ2-5; D is ambiguous. The CDR3 spans 11 residues. Trimming took 4 bases from V and 5 from J, leaving 8 bases between them. CDR1 DFQATT and CDR2 SNEGSKA come from the germline V gene (reference sequence). CDR3 residues: CSAKGSETQYF. Here the CDR3 DNA reads TGCAGTGCTAAGGGTTCTGAGACCCAGTACTTC.

With regard to this clonotype: A read error may be the cause here, since a much bigger clone is one base away. This rearrangement joins TRBV9 to TRBJ2-1; 13 bases line up with TRBD2. The CDR3 spans 17 residues. J lost 9 bases, V lost 3 bases, and 12 bases had no gene match. In germline, CDR1 is SGDLS, CDR2 YYNGEE. The CDR3 DNA reads TGTGCCAGCAGCGCCCCGGGACTAGCGGGAAGGTTGGGTGAGCAGTTCTTC. Translation gives CASSAPGLAGRLGEQFF.